Listed below are T cell receptor beta chains from one sample, sequenced in a study of T cell responses to AZD1222 COVID-19 vaccine. Measured with immunoSEQ multiplex PCR; TCRdb has only the in-frame clones, and not every one. The sample has more than 95,000 clones, about 90% seen once. The specimen was peripheral blood, collected 28 days after the second AZD1222 dose. These receptors came from an adult who received the AZD1222 COVID-19 vaccine. The CDR3 runs from the conserved cysteine through the conserved F or W. Fields, in order: D gene, V gene, J gene, clone size, CDR3 DNA, CDR3 protein. D genes are given only for firm matches. Only part of the rows carry a size: once, few, many, or a class if the clone is expanded.

D gene: .; V gene: TRBV10-3; J gene: TRBJ2-5; clone size: .; CDR3 DNA: TGTGCCATCAGTGAGTCCGCAGGGCAAGAGACCCAGTACTTC; CDR3 protein: CAISESAGQETQYF
D gene: .; V gene: TRBV27; J gene: TRBJ1-1; clone size: .; CDR3 DNA: TGTGCCAGCAGTTTTACCGGACGAGCTGAAGCTTTCTTT; CDR3 protein: CASSFTGRAEAFF
D gene: .; V gene: TRBV27; J gene: TRBJ1-2; clone size: .; CDR3 DNA: TGTGCCAGCAGTTCGATACAGGGTAACTGGGGCTACACCTTC; CDR3 protein: CASSSIQGNWGYTF
D gene: TRBD2; V gene: TRBV28; J gene: TRBJ2-3; clone size: few; CDR3 DNA: TGTGCCAGCGATACGCAGATAGCGGGCCCCGGGGGAGGTCCGCGGGAGACGGGGACAGATACGCAGTATTTT; CDR3 protein: CASDTQIAGPGGGPRETGTDTQYF
D gene: TRBD2; V gene: TRBV10-3; J gene: TRBJ2-3; clone size: .; CDR3 DNA: TGTGCCATCAGCCTAGCGGGGGGAACAGATACGCAGTATTTT; CDR3 protein: CAISLAGGTDTQYF
D gene: TRBD2; V gene: TRBV5-1; J gene: TRBJ2-5; clone size: .; CDR3 DNA: TGCGCCAGCAGCGGAGGACTAGCGGGTAGCCAAGAGACCCAGTACTTC; CDR3 protein: CASSGGLAGSQETQYF
D gene: .; V gene: TRBV9; J gene: TRBJ2-7; clone size: .; CDR3 DNA: TGTGCCAGCAGCCCAGGCTTCGAGCAGTACTTC; CDR3 protein: CASSPGFEQYF
D gene: .; V gene: TRBV11-2; J gene: TRBJ2-3; clone size: .; CDR3 DNA: TGTGCCAGCAGCCCAAGGGGAGTGGGGGAGAGAGCGACAGATACGCAGTATTTT; CDR3 protein: CASSPRGVGERATDTQYF
D gene: TRBD1; V gene: TRBV18; J gene: TRBJ2-7; clone size: .; CDR3 DNA: TGTGCCAGCTCACCCGGACAGGGTAGCTCCTACGAGCAGTACTTC; CDR3 protein: CASSPGQGSSYEQYF
D gene: .; V gene: TRBV7-2; J gene: TRBJ1-5; clone size: .; CDR3 DNA: TGTGCCAGCAGCTCCCGACCCCCGGGGGCCAGCAATCAGCCCCAGCATTTT; CDR3 protein: CASSSRPPGASNQPQHF
D gene: .; V gene: TRBV28; J gene: TRBJ1-3; clone size: .; CDR3 DNA: TGTGCCAGCATTACCGGGTGGGGTAGGGACACCATATATTTT; CDR3 protein: CASITGWGRDTIYF
D gene: .; V gene: TRBV4-1; J gene: TRBJ2-5; clone size: .; CDR3 DNA: TGCGCCAGCAGCCCACGAGATCAGGGGTATACCCAGTACTTC; CDR3 protein: CASSPRDQGYTQYF